The 7 T cell receptor beta chains in this list originate from one sample, sequenced in a study of OX40 agonist ivuxolimab in advanced cancers. Repertoires were generated with immunoSEQ multiplex PCR, while TCRdb's copy carries only in-frame clones and drops some. The data contain roughly 73,000 clones, 70% to 90% of them singletons. Sequenced material: CD4+ or CD8+ T cells sorted from blood, taken in a trial of the OX40 agonist ivuxolimab. The receptors derive from an adult with an advanced solid tumor such as melanoma, head and neck, liver or kidney cancer.

This clone was detected once. The rearrangement joins TRBV30 to TRBJ2-3, with D maybe TRBD2 (7 bases). In germline, CDR1 is GTSNPN, CDR2 SVGIG (reference sequence). Trimming pared 4 bases from V and 0 bases from J, leaving 14 bases between. The CDR3 runs 15 residues. The CDR3, as DNA: TGTGCCTGGAAAAGGGGGGGGACTAGCACAGATACGCAGTATTTT. Translated: CAWKRGGTSTDTQYF.

The V call is TRBV5-1, the J call TRBJ1-4, with D maybe TRBD1 (5 bases). Between the trimmed V and J ends, which lost 1 base and 0 bases, there was a span of 10 bases. Germline V gene sequence: CDR1 SGHRS, CDR2 YFSETQ. CDR3 length: 16 residues. CDR3 in DNA: TGCGCCAGCAGCTTGATGCAGGGAGCAACTAATGAAAAACTGTTTTTT. Translated, it gives CASSLMQGATNEKLFF.

This chain uses TRBV28 with TRBJ1-2; perhaps TRBD1 as D (6 bases). Germline values: CDR1 MDHEN, CDR2 SYDVKM. The CDR3 consists of 13 residues. V lost 6 bases, J lost 6 bases, and 14 bases lay in between. The DNA of the CDR3 is TGTGCCAGCAGCCCCGGCAGGGACAATGGCTACACCTTC. Translation gives CASSPGRDNGYTF.

V gene TRBV5-5 combines with J gene TRBJ1-2, with D tentatively TRBD1 (5 bases). Deletions cut 4 bases from V and 1 base from J, with 8 bases between. Looked up from germline, CDR1 is SGHKS and CDR2 is YYEKEE (reference sequence). The CDR3 spans 13 residues. The CDR3 protein is CASSATVNYGYTF. The CDR3 DNA is TGTGCCAGCAGCGCGACAGTTAACTATGGCTACACCTTC.

The chain employs TRBV5-4 and TRBJ2-1, with D unresolved. CDR1 is SGHNT and CDR2 is YYREEE in the germline V gene (reference sequence). Trimming removed 2 bases at V and 7 bases at J, with 7 bases between. The CDR3 spans 12 residues. CDR3 region: CASSLIGNEQFF. CDR3 DNA sequence: TGTGCCAGCAGCTTAATAGGGAATGAGCAGTTCTTC. Full variable domain (rest looked up from reference TRBV5-4 and TRBJ2-1): ETGVTQSPTHLIKTRGQQVTLRCSSQSGHNTVSWYQQALGQGPQFIFQYYREEENGRGNFPPRFSGLQFPNYSSELNVNALELDDSALYLCASSLIGNEQFFGPGTRLTVL.

V gene TRBV10-3 combines with J gene TRBJ2-7, with D perhaps matching TRBD1 (6 bases). Trimming removed 3 bases at V and 6 bases at J, with 12 bases between. CDR1 is ENHRY and CDR2 is SYGVKD in the germline V gene. This CDR3 is built from 13 residues. CDR3 amino acids: CAISDLGTSEQYF. The CDR3 nucleotides are TGTGCCATCAGTGACCTCGGGACAAGCGAGCAGTACTTC.

The J gene is TRBJ1-5, the V gene TRBV6-5, with TRBD1 as a possible D gene (6 bases). Trimming shortened V by 5 bases and J by 0 bases, and 11 bases separated the two germline ends. CDR1 and CDR2 (germline): MNHEY, SVGAGI. This CDR3 spans 15 amino acids. CDR3 sequence: CASSQLRGSNQPQHF. The CDR3 DNA is TGTGCCAGCAGTCAACTCAGGGGTAGCAATCAGCCCCAGCATTTT.